This TCR beta chain was documented in a study of blood T cell repertoires in COVID-19. This clone has more than one count but fewer than ten. In the original workflow: Amplification with reference gene primers provided the estimates of nucleated cell counts. This table comes from immunoSEQ multiplex PCR, and its TCRdb copy is limited to in-frame clones, with some not included. The V and J calls and clone size come from that table; D and trimming were worked out from the DNA. The top ten clones hold 15% to 19% of a sample with some 250,000 clones, around 84% of them seen once. V was pared by 4 bases and J by 4 bases, with 5 bases of the junction left unmatched. Germline V gives CDR1 KGHDR, CDR2 SFDVKD. The CDR3 is made up of 16 amino acids.

J is TRBJ2-1 and V is TRBV24-1; 11 nucleotides match TRBD2. This receptor was identified in a young man who had recovered from COVID-19. Sequencing used PBMCs or T cells enriched from blood (not recorded which). CDR3 coding DNA: TGTGCCACCAGTGAACAAACTAGCGGGAGTTACAATGAGCAGTTCTTC. Translating gives CATSEQTSGSYNEQFF.